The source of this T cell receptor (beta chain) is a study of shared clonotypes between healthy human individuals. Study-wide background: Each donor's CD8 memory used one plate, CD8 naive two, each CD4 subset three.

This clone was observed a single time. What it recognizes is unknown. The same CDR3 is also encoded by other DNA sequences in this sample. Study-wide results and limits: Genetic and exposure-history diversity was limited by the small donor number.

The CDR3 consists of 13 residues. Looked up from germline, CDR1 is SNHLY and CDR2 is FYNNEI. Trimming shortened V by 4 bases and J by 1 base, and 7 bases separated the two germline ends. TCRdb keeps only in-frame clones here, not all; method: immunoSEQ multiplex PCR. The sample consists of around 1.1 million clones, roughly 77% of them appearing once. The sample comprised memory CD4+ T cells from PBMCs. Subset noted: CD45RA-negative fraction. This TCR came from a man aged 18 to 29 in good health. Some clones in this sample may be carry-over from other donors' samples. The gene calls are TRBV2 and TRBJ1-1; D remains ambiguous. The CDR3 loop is CASSARENTEAFF. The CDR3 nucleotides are TGTGCCAGCAGTGCGCGGGAGAACACTGAAGCTTTCTTT.